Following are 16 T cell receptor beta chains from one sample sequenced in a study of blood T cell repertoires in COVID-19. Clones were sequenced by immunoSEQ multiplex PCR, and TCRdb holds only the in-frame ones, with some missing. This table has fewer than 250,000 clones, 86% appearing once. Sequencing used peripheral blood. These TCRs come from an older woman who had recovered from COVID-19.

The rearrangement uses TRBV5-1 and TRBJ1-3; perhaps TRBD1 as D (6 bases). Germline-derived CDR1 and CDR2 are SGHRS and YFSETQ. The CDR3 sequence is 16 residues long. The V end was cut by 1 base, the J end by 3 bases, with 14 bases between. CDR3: CASSLLGAASGNTIYF. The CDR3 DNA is TGCGCCAGCAGCTTGCTGGGGGCGGCTAGTGGAAACACCATATATTTT.

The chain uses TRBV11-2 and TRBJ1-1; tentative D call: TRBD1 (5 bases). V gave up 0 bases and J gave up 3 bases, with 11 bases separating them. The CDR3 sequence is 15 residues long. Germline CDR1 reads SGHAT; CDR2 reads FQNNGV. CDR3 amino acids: CASSLEFREDTEAFF. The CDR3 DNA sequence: TGTGCCAGCAGCTTAGAGTTCAGGGAGGACACTGAAGCTTTCTTT.

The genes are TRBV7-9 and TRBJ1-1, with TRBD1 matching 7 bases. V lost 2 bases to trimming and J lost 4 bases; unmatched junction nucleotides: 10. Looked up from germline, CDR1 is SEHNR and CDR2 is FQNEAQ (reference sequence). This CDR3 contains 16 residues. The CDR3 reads CASSLIKGQAGTEAFF. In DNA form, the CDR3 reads TGTGCCAGCAGCTTAATAAAAGGACAGGCTGGCACTGAAGCTTTCTTT.

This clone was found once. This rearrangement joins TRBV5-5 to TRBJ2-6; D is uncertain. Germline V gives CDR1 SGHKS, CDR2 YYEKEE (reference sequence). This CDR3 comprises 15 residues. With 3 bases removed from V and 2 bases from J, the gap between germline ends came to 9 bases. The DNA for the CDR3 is TGTGCCAGCAGCTGGAGAAAGGCTGGGGCCAACGTCCTGACTTTC. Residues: CASSWRKAGANVLTF.

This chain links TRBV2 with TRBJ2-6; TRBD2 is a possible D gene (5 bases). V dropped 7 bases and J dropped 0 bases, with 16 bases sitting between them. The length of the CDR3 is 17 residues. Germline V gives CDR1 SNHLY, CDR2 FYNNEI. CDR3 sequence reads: CASTPDSAASGANVLTF. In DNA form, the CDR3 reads TGTGCCAGCACTCCGGACTCAGCTGCCTCTGGGGCCAACGTCCTGACTTTC.

In nucleotides, the CDR3 is TGTGCCATCAGTGAGTCCGCAGATACGCAGTATTTT. This encodes CAISESADTQYF. The chain recombines TRBV10-3 with TRBJ2-3; no clear D. Trimming pared 0 bases from V and 4 bases from J, leaving 2 bases between. The CDR3 sequence is 12 residues long. The germline CDR1 and CDR2 sequences are ENHRY and SYGVKD.

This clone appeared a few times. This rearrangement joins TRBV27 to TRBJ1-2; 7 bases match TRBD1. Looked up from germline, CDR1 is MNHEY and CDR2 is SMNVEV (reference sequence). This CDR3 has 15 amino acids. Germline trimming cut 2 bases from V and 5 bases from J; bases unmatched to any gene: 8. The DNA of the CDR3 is TGTGCCAGCAGTTTAGCGAAGGGGGCGCGGTATGGCTACACCTTC. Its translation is CASSLAKGARYGYTF.

In DNA, the CDR3 is TGTGCCAGCAGTTTATGGGGCAGGGAAACTGGAAACACCATATATTTT. It codes for CASSLWGRETGNTIYF. The chain uses TRBV28 and TRBJ1-3; maybe TRBD1 (5 bases). This CDR3 contains 16 residues. Trimming took off 0 bases at V and 2 bases at J, with 11 bases between the two ends. From germline, CDR1 is MDHEN and CDR2 SYDVKM.

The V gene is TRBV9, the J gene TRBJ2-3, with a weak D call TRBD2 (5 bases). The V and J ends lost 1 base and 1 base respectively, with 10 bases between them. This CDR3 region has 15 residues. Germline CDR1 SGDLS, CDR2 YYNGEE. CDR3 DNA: TGTGCCAGCAGCGTACGAGGGATTCGCACAGATACGCAGTATTTT. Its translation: CASSVRGIRTDTQYF.

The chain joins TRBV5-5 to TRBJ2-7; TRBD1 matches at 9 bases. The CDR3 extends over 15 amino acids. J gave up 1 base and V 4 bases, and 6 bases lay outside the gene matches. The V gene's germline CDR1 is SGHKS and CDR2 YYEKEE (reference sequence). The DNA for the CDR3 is TGTGCCAGCAGCCCCGGACAGGGGCCATCCTACGAGCAGTACTTC. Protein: CASSPGQGPSYEQYF.

In DNA form, the CDR3 reads TGTGCCAGCAGCTTGGCCAGGAATGGCTACACCTTC. It yields the protein CASSLARNGYTF. The chain has TRBV5-5 and TRBJ1-2; no clear D. Between the trimmed V and J ends, which lost 0 bases and 6 bases, there was a span of 6 bases. CDR1 is SGHKS and CDR2 is YYEKEE in the germline V gene (reference sequence). The CDR3 has 12 residues. The full variable domain, completed using reference TRBV5-5 and TRBJ1-2, is DAGVTQSPTHLIKTRGQQVTLRCSPISGHKSVSWYQQVLGQGPQFIFQYYEKEERGRGNFPDRFSARQFPNYSSELNVNALLLGDSALYLCASSLARNGYTFGSGTRLTVV.

The CDR3 here is CASSLVSSRRPDTQYF. CDR3 nucleotide sequence: TGTGCCAGCAGCTTGGTGTCTAGCCGCCGACCAGATACGCAGTATTTT. V usage is TRBV5-4 and J usage is TRBJ2-3, with D tentatively TRBD2 (5 bases). In germline, CDR1 is SGHNT, CDR2 YYREEE (reference sequence). The CDR3 is 16 amino acids. The V gene lost 0 bases and the J gene lost 4 bases, with 15 bases spanning the gap. The full variable domain, its missing parts supplied by reference TRBV5-4 and TRBJ2-3, is ETGVTQSPTHLIKTRGQQVTLRCSSQSGHNTVSWYQQALGQGPQFIFQYYREEENGRGNFPPRFSGLQFPNYSSELNVNALELDDSALYLCASSLVSSRRPDTQYFGPGTRLTVL.

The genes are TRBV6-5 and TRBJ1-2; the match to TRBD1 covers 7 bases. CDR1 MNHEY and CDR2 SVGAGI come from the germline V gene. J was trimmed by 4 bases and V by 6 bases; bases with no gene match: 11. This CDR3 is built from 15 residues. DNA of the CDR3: TGTGCCAGCAGCCCCGGACAGGTGAATCCCTATGGCTACACCTTC. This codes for CASSPGQVNPYGYTF.

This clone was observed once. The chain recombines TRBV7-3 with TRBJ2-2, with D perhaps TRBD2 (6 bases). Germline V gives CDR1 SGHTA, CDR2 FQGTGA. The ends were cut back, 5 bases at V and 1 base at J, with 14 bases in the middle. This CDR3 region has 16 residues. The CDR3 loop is CASSTNGGMNTGELFF. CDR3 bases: TGTGCCAGCAGCACAAACGGAGGGATGAACACCGGGGAGCTGTTTTTT.

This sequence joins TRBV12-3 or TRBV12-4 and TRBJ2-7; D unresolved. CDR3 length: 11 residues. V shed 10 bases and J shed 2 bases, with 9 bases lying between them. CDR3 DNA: TGTGCCATTTCGCCTACCTACGAGCAGTACTTC. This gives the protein CAISPTYEQYF.

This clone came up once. CDR3 sequence: CASSVAPAGSNQPQHF. CDR3 DNA: TGCGCCAGCAGCGTCGCTCCGGCAGGTAGCAATCAGCCCCAGCATTTT. The chain recombines TRBV5-1 with TRBJ1-5, with D uncertain. Per germline, CDR1 SGHRS and CDR2 YFSETQ. The CDR3 contains 16 residues. The V end lost 4 bases, the J end lost 0 bases, and 14 bases lay between the germline ends.